A single sample gave rise to the 6 T cell receptor beta chains below, sequenced in a study of blood T cell repertoires in COVID-19. The assay was immunoSEQ multiplex PCR, and TCRdb's table has in-frame clones only and misses some. The table has roughly 340,000 clones, 80% to 90% seen once. Sequenced: peripheral blood. The origin of the receptors is a woman aged 45-60 years with COVID-19, enrolled during active disease.

The V gene is TRBV6-6, the J gene TRBJ1-4, with a tentative D call TRBD1 (5 bases). V shed 6 bases and J shed 7 bases, with 9 bases lying between them. The CDR3 contains 12 residues. CDR1 and CDR2 (germline): MNHNY, SVGAGI (reference sequence). CDR3 region: CASRSGVEKLFF. The DNA of the CDR3 is TGTGCCAGCAGGTCGGGGGTTGAAAAACTGTTTTTT.

This clone has more than one count but fewer than ten. This rearrangement joins TRBV6-2 or TRBV6-3 to TRBJ2-3; D unresolved. Trimming removed 3 bases from V and 5 bases from J, with 12 bases in between. Germline V lookup: CDR1 MNHEY, CDR2 SVGEGT. This CDR3 is 14 amino acids long. Here the CDR3 reads CASSYSPAIDTQYF. CDR3 nucleotide sequence: TGTGCCAGCAGTTATAGCCCCGCCATAGATACGCAGTATTTT.

The CDR3 loop is CASSSNTDTQYF. CDR3 nucleotides: TGTGCCAGCAGCTCTAACACAGATACGCAGTATTTT. The genes are TRBV6-5 and TRBJ2-3; D gene unclear. Trimming cost V 6 bases and J 2 bases, with 6 bases left between them. The CDR3 is made up of 12 amino acids. From germline, CDR1 is MNHEY and CDR2 SVGAGI.

This chain links TRBV27 with TRBJ1-3; no clear D. Trimming left V 3 bases short and J 0 bases short, with 9 bases between. Germline CDR1 MNHEY, CDR2 SMNVEV (reference sequence). The CDR3 sequence is 15 residues long. The CDR3 coding sequence is TGTGCCAGCAGTTTCTCGCGGGCCTCTGGAAACACCATATATTTT. This codes for CASSFSRASGNTIYF.

V is TRBV7-9 and J is TRBJ2-7, with TRBD1 identical over 10 bases. This CDR3 contains 16 residues. After removal of 5 bases from V and 2 bases from J, the junction contained 9 bases not matched to a gene. The germline CDR1 and CDR2 sequences are SEHNR and FQNEAQ (reference sequence). This chain's CDR3 is CASSVYRDRGPYEQYF. The CDR3 DNA is TGTGCCAGCAGCGTCTACCGGGACAGGGGTCCCTACGAGCAGTACTTC. Together with reference TRBV7-9 and TRBJ2-7, the CDR3 gives the full variable domain: DTGVSQNPRHKITKRGQNVTFRCDPISEHNRLYWYRQTLGQGPEFLTYFQNEAQLEKSRLLSDRFSAERPKGSFSTLEIQRTEQGDSAMYLCASSVYRDRGPYEQYFGPGTRLTVT.

This chain's CDR3 is CASSTGLVPSDTQYF. The CDR3 nucleotides are TGTGCCAGTAGTACGGGACTAGTCCCCTCAGATACGCAGTATTTT. J is TRBJ2-3 and V is TRBV19; 8 bases are shared with TRBD2. Trimming took 4 bases from V and 4 from J; bases not matched to a gene: 7. This CDR3 spans 15 amino acids. CDR1 and CDR2 from the germline V gene are LNHDA and SQIVND (reference sequence).